A selection of T cell receptor beta chains follows, all from one sample in a study of cytomegalovirus exposure and HLA in healthy donors. Profiling relied on immunoSEQ multiplex PCR, and the TCRdb table lists in-frame clones only, not all of them. This table has fewer than 150,000 clones, 77% appearing once. The sample was PBMCs. These receptors came from a woman in her 50s in good health and CMV-seronegative. Both conserved end residues are part of each CDR3. The listing skips clone size in some rows; elsewhere it reads once, few, many or a size class.

clone size	V gene	J gene	CDR3 protein
NA	TRBV5-6	TRBJ1-1	CASSWAGGLNTEAFF
NA	TRBV29-1	TRBJ2-1	CSVDTGQGLDEQFF
NA	TRBV5-1	TRBJ1-1	CASSSEQGNTEAFF
NA	TRBV19	TRBJ1-5	CASSSGQVHYQPQHF
NA	TRBV7-9	NA	CASSSRQAPYEQYF
NA	TRBV27	TRBJ2-1	CASTQEAGGHEQFF
few	TRBV6-5	TRBJ1-6	CASSYGRGSPLHF
NA	TRBV4-1	TRBJ2-3	CASSQEGGGGTDTQYF
NA	TRBV6-5	TRBJ2-3	CASSGQGTDTQYF
NA	TRBV29-1	TRBJ1-1	CSVAFRAGTKAFF
NA	TRBV5-4	TRBJ1-1	CASSLAGLRNTEAFF
NA	TRBV15	TRBJ2-1	CATASGGVYNEQFF
few	TRBV9	TRBJ2-7	CASSVGGGFPYEQYF